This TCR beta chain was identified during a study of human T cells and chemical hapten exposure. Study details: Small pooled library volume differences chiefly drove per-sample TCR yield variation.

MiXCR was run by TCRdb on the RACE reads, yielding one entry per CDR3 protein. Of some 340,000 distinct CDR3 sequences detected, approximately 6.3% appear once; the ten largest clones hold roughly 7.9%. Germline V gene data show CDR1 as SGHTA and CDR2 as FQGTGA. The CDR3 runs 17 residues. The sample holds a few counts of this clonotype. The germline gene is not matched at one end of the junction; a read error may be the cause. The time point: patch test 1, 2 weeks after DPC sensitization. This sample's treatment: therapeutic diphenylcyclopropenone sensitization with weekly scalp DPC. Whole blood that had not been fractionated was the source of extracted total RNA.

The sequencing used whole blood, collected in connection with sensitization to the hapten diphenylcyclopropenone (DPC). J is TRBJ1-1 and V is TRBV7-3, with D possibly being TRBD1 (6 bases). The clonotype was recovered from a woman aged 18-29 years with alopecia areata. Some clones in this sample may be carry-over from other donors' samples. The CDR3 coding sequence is TGTGCCAGTAGCTTACGGGACTTAAACAGGGCGGGAACTGAAGCTTTCTTT. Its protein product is CASSLRDLNRAGTEAFF.